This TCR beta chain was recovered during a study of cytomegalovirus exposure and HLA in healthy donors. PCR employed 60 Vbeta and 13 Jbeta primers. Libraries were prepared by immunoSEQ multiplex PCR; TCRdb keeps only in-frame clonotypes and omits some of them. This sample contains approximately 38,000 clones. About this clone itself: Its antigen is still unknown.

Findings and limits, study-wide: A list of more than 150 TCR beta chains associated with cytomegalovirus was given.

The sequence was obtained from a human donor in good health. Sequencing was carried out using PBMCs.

DNA of the CDR3: TGTGCCAGCACCGCCCAGGGGTTGGGGACTGAAGCTTTCTTT. It encodes CASTAQGLGTEAFF. The chain combines TRBV2 with TRBJ1-1; weak D call: TRBD1 (6 bases). CDR1 SNHLY and CDR2 FYNNEI come from the germline V gene. This CDR3 has 14 amino acids. The V end was cut by 7 bases, the J end by 5 bases, with 17 bases between.